Each of the 26 T cell receptor beta chains below was sequenced from the same sample in a study of T cells in Graves' hyperthyroidism and ophthalmopathy (dated by TCRdb to between 2018 and 2021). Libraries came from multiplex PCR. The reads were generated on an Illumina HiSeq 2000. The TCR beta CDR3 regions were amplified from RNA transcripts. For the first round of RT-PCR on the TCR CDR3, the HTBI primer set was used together with the Qiagen OneStep RT-PCR kit. The public reads were reprocessed in TCRdb via fastp at Q25 and MiXCR, keeping in-frame beta chains. Rows are unified per CDR3 protein, each entry keeping the most common DNA and genes. This sample lists 250,000 to 350,000 distinct CDR3 sequences; roughly 22% were detected once. 64% of the sample belongs to the ten largest clones. Specimen: blood. All receptors derive from a man aged 25 to 40 with Graves' ophthalmopathy.

The V call is TRBV12-3 or TRBV12-4, the J call TRBJ2-1, with 10 positions matching TRBD2. With 6 bases clipped from V and 8 bases from J, the junction kept 7 bases outside the gene matches. This CDR3 spans 14 amino acids. The DNA for the CDR3 is TGTGCCAGCAGCTCTAGCGGGAGAGTCGATGAGCAGTTCTTC. As protein: CASSSSGRVDEQFF.

This clonotype came up many times. The chain carries TRBV20-1 and TRBJ2-5; a possible D gene is TRBD2 (5 bases). The ends were cut back, 2 bases at V and 7 bases at J, with 14 bases in the middle. The CDR3 has 13 amino acids. Germline V CDR1 and CDR2: DFQATT, SNEGSKA (reference sequence). This CDR3 reads CSARSGGGTTQYF. Here the CDR3 DNA reads TGCAGTGCTAGATCCGGAGGCGGTACGACCCAGTACTTC.

This clonotype was detected a few times. The chain has TRBV14 and TRBJ2-3, with 7 bases lining up with TRBD1. Germline V gene lookup returns CDR1 SGHDN and CDR2 FVKESK. V trimming: 1 base; J trimming: 6 bases; junction bases outside the gene matches: 7. This CDR3 comprises 15 residues. This CDR3 is CASSQANRGVDTQYF. The CDR3 DNA reads as TGTGCCAGCAGCCAAGCCAACAGGGGAGTGGATACGCAGTATTTT.

This clonotype turned up a few times. This CDR3 is CASSQEGALAGGTDTQYF. The CDR3 DNA reads TGTGCCAGCAGCCAAGAAGGCGCCCTAGCGGGGGGCACAGATACGCAGTATTTT. This sequence joins TRBV4-2 and TRBJ2-3, with 10 bases matching TRBD2. In germline, CDR1 is LGHNA, CDR2 YNFKEQ. The CDR3 spans 18 residues. V lost 0 bases, J lost 1 base, and 7 bases stayed unmatched.

This clonotype was found many times. The J gene is TRBJ1-2, the V gene TRBV28; D possibly corresponds to TRBD1 (6 bases). V was cut by 8 bases and J by 5 bases, with 24 bases left in between. From germline, CDR1 is MDHEN and CDR2 SYDVKM. There are 16 residues in the CDR3. CDR3 region: CASRAVVGGAWYGYTF. The CDR3 DNA reads TGTGCCAGCCGCGCCGTAGTGGGGGGCGCCTGGTATGGCTACACCTTC.

The V call is TRBV16, the J call TRBJ2-1; no firm D call. Germline V gene data show CDR1 as KGHSY and CDR2 as FQNENV. There are 11 residues in the CDR3. Trimming took 2 bases from V and 8 from J, leaving 4 bases between them. CDR3 sequence: CASSQIDEQFF. DNA of the CDR3: TGTGCCAGCAGCCAAATTGATGAGCAGTTCTTC. Supplemented by reference TRBV16 and TRBJ2-1, the full variable domain reads GEEVAQTPKHLVRGEGQKAKLYCAPIKGHSYVFWYQQVLKNEFKFLISFQNENVFDETGMPKERFSAKCLPNSPCSLEIQATKLEDSAVYFCASSQIDEQFFGPGTRLTVL.

This chain joins TRBV20-1 and TRBJ2-3; TRBD2 aligns across 11 bases. With 5 bases clipped from V and 8 bases from J, the junction kept 9 bases outside the gene matches. The CDR3 is made up of 14 amino acids. CDR1 DFQATT and CDR2 SNEGSKA come from the germline V gene (reference sequence). The CDR3 protein is CSACLAGGPGTQYF. The DNA for the CDR3 is TGCAGTGCTTGCTTAGCGGGAGGGCCTGGTACGCAGTATTTT.

At least ten counts were recorded for this clonotype. The chain carries TRBV30 and TRBJ1-1; D possibly corresponds to TRBD1 (5 bases). The CDR3 spans 14 residues. Trimming took 2 bases from V and 1 from J, leaving 11 bases between them. Germline V CDR1 and CDR2: GTSNPN, SVGIG (reference sequence). The CDR3 region is CAWSTGTANTEAFF. The CDR3 DNA reads TGTGCCTGGAGTACCGGGACGGCGAACACTGAAGCTTTCTTT.

The V gene is TRBV2, the J gene TRBJ1-2; D may be TRBD1 (5 bases). Germline CDR1 reads SNHLY; CDR2 reads FYNNEI. With 1 base removed from V and 4 bases from J, the gap between germline ends came to 10 bases. The CDR3 is made up of 14 amino acids. This chain's CDR3 is CASSEGGASYGYTF. CDR3 coding DNA: TGTGCCAGCAGTGAAGGGGGCGCGAGCTATGGCTACACCTTC.

The chain has TRBV18 and TRBJ2-2; D might be TRBD2 (6 bases). Per the germline V gene, CDR1 is KGHSH and CDR2 is LQKENI. This CDR3 is 16 amino acids long. Trimming removed 3 bases at V and 5 bases at J, with 16 bases between. The DNA for the CDR3 is TGTGCCAGCTCACCTGGTCGGACTACCCTAACCGGGGAGCTGTTTTTT. It is translated as CASSPGRTTLTGELFF.

The chain couples TRBV6-1 to TRBJ1-2; a weak D match, TRBD1 (5 bases). The CDR3 contains 12 residues. Germline V gene lookup returns CDR1 MNHNS and CDR2 SASEGT. Trimming shortened V by 8 bases and J by 8 bases, and 15 bases separated the two germline ends. This CDR3 reads CASYGRAGGYTF. As DNA, the CDR3 is TGTGCCAGCTACGGCAGGGCGGGAGGCTACACCTTC.

The rearrangement links TRBV20-1 to TRBJ1-3; D remains ambiguous. The CDR3 is 13 residues long. Trimming removed 3 bases at V and 2 bases at J, with 8 bases between. Germline CDR1 DFQATT, CDR2 SNEGSKA (reference sequence). The CDR3 here is CSASPQTGNTIYF. The CDR3 DNA follows: TGCAGTGCTAGTCCCCAAACTGGAAACACCATATATTTT.

This clonotype was seen only a few times. The chain employs TRBV30 and TRBJ1-2; TRBD1 might be the D (5 bases). Between the trimmed V and J ends, which lost 1 base and 5 bases, there was a span of 26 bases. The CDR3 sequence is 18 residues long. Looked up from germline, CDR1 is GTSNPN and CDR2 is SVGIG (reference sequence). The CDR3 is CAWSASRSPGALGYGYTF. In DNA form, the CDR3 reads TGTGCCTGGAGTGCGTCTCGGAGTCCCGGGGCCCTAGGGTATGGCTACACCTTC. The full variable domain, rest sourced from reference TRBV30 and TRBJ1-2, is SQTIHQWPATLVQPVGSPLSLECTVEGTSNPNLYWYRQAAGRGLQLLFYSVGIGQISSEVPQNLSASRPQDRQFILSSKKLLLSDSGFYLCAWSASRSPGALGYGYTFGSGTRLTVV.

In this sample, this clonotype turned up many times. The V call is TRBV18, the J call TRBJ1-1; TRBD1 might be the D (6 bases). V lost 3 bases and J 3 bases, leaving 14 bases between the germline ends. Germline V gene data show CDR1 as KGHSH and CDR2 as LQKENI. The CDR3 spans 15 residues. The CDR3 spells CASSPWTVRDTEAFF. CDR3 nucleotide sequence: TGTGCCAGCTCACCGTGGACAGTACGGGACACTGAAGCTTTCTTT.

Comment on this clonotype: A much more abundant neighbour one base away suggests this may be a read error. The rearrangement links TRBV20-1 to TRBJ2-3; D tentatively reads TRBD1 or TRBD2 (5 bases each). Germline CDR1 is DFQATT and CDR2 is SNEGSKA (reference sequence). This CDR3 spans 16 amino acids. This CDR3 is CNARGHRDLNTDTQYF. As DNA, the CDR3 is TGCAATGCTAGAGGGCACCGGGACCTTAACACAGATACGCAGTATTTT.

This clonotype was found many times. The chain is built from TRBV12-3 or TRBV12-4 and TRBJ2-3; TRBD2 agrees at 8 bases. V lost 5 bases, J lost 6 bases, and 13 bases stayed unmatched. The CDR3 loop spans 16 amino acids. The chain's CDR3 is CASSPSGSGSGDTQYF. The CDR3 DNA is TGTGCCAGCAGTCCAAGCGGGAGTGGGTCTGGGGATACGCAGTATTTT.

This clonotype was seen at least ten times. The chain is built from TRBV9 and TRBJ2-7; 10 nucleotides line up with TRBD2. Trimming cost V 3 bases and J 3 bases; bases outside gene matches: 6. This CDR3 has 15 amino acids. Germline CDR1 SGDLS, CDR2 YYNGEE. The CDR3 sequence is CASSASLAGNYEQYF. The CDR3 DNA follows: TGTGCCAGCAGCGCGTCACTAGCGGGGAACTACGAGCAGTACTTC. Drawing the rest from reference TRBV9 and TRBJ2-7, the complete variable domain is DSGVTQTPKHLITATGQRVTLRCSPRSGDLSVYWYQQSLDQGLQFLIQYYNGEERAKGNILERFSAQQFPDLHSELNLSSLELGDSALYFCASSASLAGNYEQYFGPGTRLTVT.

In its sample, this clonotype was seen a few times. The chain links TRBV10-2 to TRBJ1-4; D possibly corresponds to TRBD1 (5 bases). The CDR3 is 14 amino acids. Germline V gene data show CDR1 as WSHSY and CDR2 as SAAADI. Trimming removed 8 bases at V and 8 bases at J, with 18 bases between. DNA of the CDR3: TGCGCCAGCGGCAGACAGAAGTCGGTGGAAAAACTGTTTTTT. Protein: CASGRQKSVEKLFF.

As for this clonotype: A read error is possible here, since a much larger clone lies one base away. CDR3 sequence: CAGSPGLAGVVEQFF. In DNA, the CDR3 is TGCGCCGGCAGCCCCGGACTAGCGGGAGTCGTTGAGCAGTTCTTC. The V and J genes are TRBV5-1 and TRBJ2-1, with TRBD2 identical over 13 bases. This CDR3 is built from 15 residues. Germline V lookup: CDR1 SGHRS, CDR2 YFSETQ.

This clonotype was observed a few times. The V gene is TRBV28, the J gene TRBJ1-3; 7 bases line up with TRBD1. This CDR3 contains 17 residues. Germline CDR1 is MDHEN and CDR2 is SYDVKM. J was trimmed by 0 bases and V by 5 bases; bases with no gene match: 10. Written as DNA, the CDR3 is TGTGCCAGCAGTCCAGTGGGGACAGTTAGCTCTGGAAACACCATATATTTT. Translated: CASSPVGTVSSGNTIYF.

This chain uses TRBV12-3 or TRBV12-4 with TRBJ2-1, with unresolved D. Trimming took 6 bases from V and 7 from J, leaving 13 bases between them. The CDR3 covers 13 residues. This CDR3 reads CASRWASLNEQFF. The CDR3 DNA reads as TGTGCCAGCAGGTGGGCATCACTAAATGAGCAGTTCTTC.

This chain connects TRBV11-1 to TRBJ2-5; 8 bases map to TRBD2. Looked up from germline, CDR1 is SGHAT and CDR2 is FQDESV (reference sequence). This CDR3 has 14 amino acids. V was pared by 4 bases and J by 0 bases, with 1 base of the junction left unmatched. CDR3 amino acids: CASSSLADQETQYF. The CDR3 nucleotides read TGTGCCAGCAGCTCACTAGCGGACCAAGAGACCCAGTACTTC.

This clonotype was seen a few times. This chain's CDR3 is CASSQEGRRDEAFF. CDR3 DNA sequence: TGTGCCAGCAGCCAAGAGGGGAGACGGGACGAAGCTTTCTTT. The chain recombines TRBV4-2 with TRBJ1-1, with a tentative D call TRBD1 (5 bases). The V end was cut by 0 bases, the J end by 8 bases, with 13 bases between. CDR1 and CDR2 from the germline V gene are LGHNA and YNFKEQ. The CDR3 length is 14 residues.

This clonotype was picked up a small number of times. This rearrangement joins TRBV6-1 to TRBJ1-2, with TRBD1 as a possible D gene (5 bases). Per the germline V gene, CDR1 is MNHNS and CDR2 is SASEGT. There are 13 residues in the CDR3. Between the trimmed V and J ends, which lost 3 bases and 4 bases, there was a span of 9 bases. Written as DNA, the CDR3 is TGTGCCAGCAGTGATGCGGGACTCTATGGCTACACCTTC. As protein: CASSDAGLYGYTF.

The chain is built from TRBV28 and TRBJ2-2; D call uncertain. The V gene lost 6 bases and the J gene lost 0 bases, with 5 bases spanning the gap. Germline V gives CDR1 MDHEN, CDR2 SYDVKM. The CDR3 is 13 residues long. CDR3 protein: CASRESNTGELFF. In DNA, the CDR3 is TGTGCCAGCAGGGAATCGAACACCGGGGAGCTGTTTTTT.

This clonotype occurred many times. This chain connects TRBV7-3 to TRBJ2-3, with 8 nucleotides matching TRBD2. The CDR3 consists of 16 residues. CDR1 and CDR2 (germline): SGHTA, FQGTGA. The V gene end was trimmed by 2 bases and the J gene end by 3 bases; junction bases not matched to a gene: 7. The chain's CDR3 is CASSLGNSGKTDTQYF. CDR3 bases: TGTGCCAGCAGCTTAGGTAATAGCGGGAAGACAGATACGCAGTATTTT.